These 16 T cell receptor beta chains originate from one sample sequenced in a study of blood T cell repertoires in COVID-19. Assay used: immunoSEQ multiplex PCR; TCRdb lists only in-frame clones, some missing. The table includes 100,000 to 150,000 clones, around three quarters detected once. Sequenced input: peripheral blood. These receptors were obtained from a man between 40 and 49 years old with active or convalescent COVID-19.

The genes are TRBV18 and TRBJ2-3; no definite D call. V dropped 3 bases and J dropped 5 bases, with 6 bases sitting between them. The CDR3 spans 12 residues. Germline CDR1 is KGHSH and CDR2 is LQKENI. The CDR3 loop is CASSPTQDTQYF. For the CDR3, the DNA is TGTGCCAGCTCACCCACACAAGATACGCAGTATTTT.

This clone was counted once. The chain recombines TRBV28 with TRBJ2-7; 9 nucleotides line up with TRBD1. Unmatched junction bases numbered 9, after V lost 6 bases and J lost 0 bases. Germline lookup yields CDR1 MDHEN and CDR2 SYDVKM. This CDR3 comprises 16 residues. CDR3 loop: CASRLSQGASSYEQYF. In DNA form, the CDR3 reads TGTGCCAGCAGACTTTCACAGGGGGCTAGCTCCTACGAGCAGTACTTC.

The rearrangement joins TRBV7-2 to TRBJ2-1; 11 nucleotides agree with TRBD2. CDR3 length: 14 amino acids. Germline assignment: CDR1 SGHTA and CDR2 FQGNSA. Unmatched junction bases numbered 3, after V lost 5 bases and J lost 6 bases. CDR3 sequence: CASSQLAGANEQFF. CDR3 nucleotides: TGTGCCAGCAGCCAACTAGCGGGGGCCAATGAGCAGTTCTTC.

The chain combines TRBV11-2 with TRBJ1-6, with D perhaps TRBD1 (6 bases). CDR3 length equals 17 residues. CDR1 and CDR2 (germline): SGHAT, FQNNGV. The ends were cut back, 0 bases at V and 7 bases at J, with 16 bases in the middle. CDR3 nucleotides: TGTGCCAGCAGCTTAGATCGTATTTGGACAGAGAATTCACCCCTCCACTTT. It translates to CASSLDRIWTENSPLHF.

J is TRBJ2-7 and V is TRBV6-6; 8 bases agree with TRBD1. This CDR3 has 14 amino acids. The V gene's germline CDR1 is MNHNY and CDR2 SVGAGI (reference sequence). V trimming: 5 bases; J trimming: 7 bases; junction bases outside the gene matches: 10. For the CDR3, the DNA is TGTGCCAGCAGTCGGGACAGGTCCTCGGGGGAGCAGTACTTC. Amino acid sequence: CASSRDRSSGEQYF.

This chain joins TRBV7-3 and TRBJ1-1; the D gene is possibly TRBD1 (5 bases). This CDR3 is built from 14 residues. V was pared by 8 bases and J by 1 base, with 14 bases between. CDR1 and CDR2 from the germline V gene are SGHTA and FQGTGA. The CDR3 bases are TGTGCCAGCCGTGAGTACGGGGGGAACACTGAAGCTTTCTTT. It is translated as CASREYGGNTEAFF. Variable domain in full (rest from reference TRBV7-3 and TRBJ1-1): GAGVSQTPSNKVTEKGKYVELRCDPISGHTALYWYRQSLGQGPEFLIYFQGTGAADDSGLPNDRFFAVRPEGSVSTLKIQRTERGDSAVYLCASREYGGNTEAFFGQGTRLTVV.

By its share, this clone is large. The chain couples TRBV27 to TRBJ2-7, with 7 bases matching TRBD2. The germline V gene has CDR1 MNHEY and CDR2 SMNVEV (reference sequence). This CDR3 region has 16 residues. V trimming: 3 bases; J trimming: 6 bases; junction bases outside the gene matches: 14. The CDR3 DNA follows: TGTGCCAGCAGTTTTTCCCTACTAGCGAGTCCCTCCGAGCAGTACTTC. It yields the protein CASSFSLLASPSEQYF.

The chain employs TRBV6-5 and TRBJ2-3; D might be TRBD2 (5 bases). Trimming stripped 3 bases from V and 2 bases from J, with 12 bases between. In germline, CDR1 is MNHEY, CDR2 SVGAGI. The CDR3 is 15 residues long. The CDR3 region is CASSYYGRDTDTQYF. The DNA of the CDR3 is TGTGCCAGCAGTTATTATGGACGGGACACAGATACGCAGTATTTT.

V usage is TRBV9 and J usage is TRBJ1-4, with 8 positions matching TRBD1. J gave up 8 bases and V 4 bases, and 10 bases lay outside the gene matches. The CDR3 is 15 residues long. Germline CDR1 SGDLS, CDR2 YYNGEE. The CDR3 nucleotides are TGTGCCAGCAGCCCTACAGGGGGACTTTCGGAAAAACTGTTTTTT. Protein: CASSPTGGLSEKLFF.

As DNA, the CDR3 is TGTGCCAGCAGCTATGCCGGGACAGGGGCAGGAGGCTACACCTTC. Translated: CASSYAGTGAGGYTF. The rearrangement joins TRBV7-2 to TRBJ1-2; TRBD1 matches at 10 bases. The CDR3 loop spans 15 amino acids. Germline lookup yields CDR1 SGHTA and CDR2 FQGNSA. Trimming removed 4 bases from V and 8 bases from J; junction bases left unmatched: 10. Variable domain in full (rest from reference TRBV7-2 and TRBJ1-2): GAGVSQSPSNKVTEKGKDVELRCDPISGHTALYWYRQSLGQGLEFLIYFQGNSAPDKSGLPSDRFSAERTGGSVSTLTIQRTQQEDSAVYLCASSYAGTGAGGYTFGSGTRLTVV.

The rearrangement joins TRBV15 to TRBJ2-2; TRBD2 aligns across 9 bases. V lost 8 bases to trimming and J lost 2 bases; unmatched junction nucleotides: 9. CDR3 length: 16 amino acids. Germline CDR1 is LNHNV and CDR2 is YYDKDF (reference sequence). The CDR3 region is CATSAHLAGNTGELFF. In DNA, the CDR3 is TGTGCCACCTCAGCTCACCTAGCGGGAAACACCGGGGAGCTGTTTTTT.

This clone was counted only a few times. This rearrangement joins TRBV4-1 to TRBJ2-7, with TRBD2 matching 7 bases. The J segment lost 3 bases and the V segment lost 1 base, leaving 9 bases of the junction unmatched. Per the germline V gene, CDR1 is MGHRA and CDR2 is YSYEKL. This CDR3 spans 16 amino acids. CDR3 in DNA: TGCGCCAGCAGCCAAGTCCTCAGCGGGGCAGTCTACGAGCAGTACTTC. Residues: CASSQVLSGAVYEQYF.

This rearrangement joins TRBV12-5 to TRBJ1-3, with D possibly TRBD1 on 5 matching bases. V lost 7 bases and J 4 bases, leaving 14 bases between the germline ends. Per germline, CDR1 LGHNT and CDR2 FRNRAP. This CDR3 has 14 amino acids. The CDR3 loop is CASAFQGDGNTIYF. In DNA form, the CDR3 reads TGTGCTAGTGCCTTCCAGGGTGACGGAAACACCATATATTTT.

In nucleotides, the CDR3 is TGTGCCAGCAGCTCCCTGGATACGCAGTATTTT. Translating it yields CASSSLDTQYF. V is TRBV7-2 and J is TRBJ2-3; D is uncertain. The germline V gene has CDR1 SGHTA and CDR2 FQGNSA. The CDR3 sequence is 11 residues long. Trimming removed 4 bases at V and 6 bases at J, with 5 bases between.

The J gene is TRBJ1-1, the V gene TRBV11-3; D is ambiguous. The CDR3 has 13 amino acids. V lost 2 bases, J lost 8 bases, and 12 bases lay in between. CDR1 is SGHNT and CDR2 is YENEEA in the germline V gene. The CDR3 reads CASSLSGGEEAFF. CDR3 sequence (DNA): TGTGCCAGCAGCTTAAGTGGCGGGGAAGAAGCTTTCTTT.

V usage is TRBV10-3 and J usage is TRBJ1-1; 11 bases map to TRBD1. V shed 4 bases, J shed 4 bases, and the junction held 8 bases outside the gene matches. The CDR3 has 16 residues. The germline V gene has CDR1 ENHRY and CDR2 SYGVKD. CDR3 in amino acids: CAISAPGQGVSTEAFF. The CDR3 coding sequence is TGTGCCATCAGTGCCCCGGGACAGGGGGTGAGCACTGAAGCTTTCTTT.